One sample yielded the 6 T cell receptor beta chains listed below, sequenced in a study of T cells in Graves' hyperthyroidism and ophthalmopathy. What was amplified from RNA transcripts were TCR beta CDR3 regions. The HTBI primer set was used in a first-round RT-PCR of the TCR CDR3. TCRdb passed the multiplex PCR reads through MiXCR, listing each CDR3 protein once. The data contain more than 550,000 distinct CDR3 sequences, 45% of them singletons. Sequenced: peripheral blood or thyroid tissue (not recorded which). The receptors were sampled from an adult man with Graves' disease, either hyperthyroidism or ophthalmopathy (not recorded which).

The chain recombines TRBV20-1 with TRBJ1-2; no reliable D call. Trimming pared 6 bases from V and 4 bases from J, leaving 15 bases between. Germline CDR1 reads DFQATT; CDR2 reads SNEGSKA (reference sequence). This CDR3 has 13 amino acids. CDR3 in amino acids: CSAPSGSGYGYTF. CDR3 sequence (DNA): TGCAGTGCCCCCAGTGGGTCCGGCTATGGCTACACCTTC.

The CDR3 nucleotides are TGTGCCAGCAGAAGGGACAGGGGGGCTGAAGCTTTCTTT. The encoded protein is CASRRDRGAEAFF. The rearrangement joins TRBV7-9 to TRBJ1-1; the match to TRBD1 covers 11 bases. CDR3 length: 13 amino acids. CDR1 SEHNR and CDR2 FQNEAQ come from the germline V gene (reference sequence). The V segment lost 6 bases and the J segment 6 bases; nucleotides outside the gene matches: 3.

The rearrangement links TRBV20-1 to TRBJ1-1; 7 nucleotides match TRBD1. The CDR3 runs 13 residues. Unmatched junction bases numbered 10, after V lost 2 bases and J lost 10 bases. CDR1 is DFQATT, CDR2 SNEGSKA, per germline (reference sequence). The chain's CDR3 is CSARKGRGRGAFF. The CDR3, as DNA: TGCAGTGCTAGAAAAGGGAGGGGGCGAGGAGCTTTCTTT.

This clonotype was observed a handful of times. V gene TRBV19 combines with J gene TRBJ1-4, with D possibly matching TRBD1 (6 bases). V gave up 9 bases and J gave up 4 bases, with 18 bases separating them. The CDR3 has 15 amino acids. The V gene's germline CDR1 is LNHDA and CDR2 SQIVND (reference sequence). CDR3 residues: CASRRTTGINEKLFF. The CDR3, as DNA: TGTGCCAGCAGACGGACGACAGGAATTAATGAAAAACTGTTTTTT.

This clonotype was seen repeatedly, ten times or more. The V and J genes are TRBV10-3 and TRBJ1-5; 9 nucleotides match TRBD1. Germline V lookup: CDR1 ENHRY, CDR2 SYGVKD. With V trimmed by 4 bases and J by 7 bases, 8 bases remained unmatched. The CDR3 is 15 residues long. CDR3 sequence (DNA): TGTGCCATCAGTGCTAGGGGACAGGGCGAGCAGCCCCAGCATTTT. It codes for CAISARGQGEQPQHF.

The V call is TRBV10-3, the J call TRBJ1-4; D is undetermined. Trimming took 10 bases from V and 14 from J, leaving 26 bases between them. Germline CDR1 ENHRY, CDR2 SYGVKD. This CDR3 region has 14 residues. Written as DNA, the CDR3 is TGTGCCAGCACCCCGCTCCGGACTAACAATATCCTGTTTTTT. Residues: CASTPLRTNNILFF.